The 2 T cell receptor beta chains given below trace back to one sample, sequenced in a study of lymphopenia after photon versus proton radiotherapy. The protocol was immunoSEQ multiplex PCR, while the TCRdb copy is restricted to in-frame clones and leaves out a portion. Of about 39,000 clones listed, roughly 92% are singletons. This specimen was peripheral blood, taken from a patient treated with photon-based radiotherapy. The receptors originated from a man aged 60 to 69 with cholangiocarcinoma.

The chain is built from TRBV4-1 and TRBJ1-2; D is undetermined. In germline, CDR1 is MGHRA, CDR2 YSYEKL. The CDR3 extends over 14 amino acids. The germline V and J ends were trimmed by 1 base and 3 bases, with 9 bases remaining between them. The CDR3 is CASSQGPQDYGYTF. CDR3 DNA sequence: TGCGCCAGCAGCCAAGGACCTCAGGACTATGGCTACACCTTC.

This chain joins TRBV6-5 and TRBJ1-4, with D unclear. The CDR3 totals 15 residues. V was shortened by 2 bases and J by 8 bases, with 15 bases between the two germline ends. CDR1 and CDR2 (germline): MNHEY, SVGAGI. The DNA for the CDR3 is TGTGCCAGCAGTTACGGGAGAGGAGTGGCGGAAAAACTGTTTTTT. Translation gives CASSYGRGVAEKLFF.